The clone carrying this T cell receptor beta chain has a handful of counts. Here immunoSEQ multiplex PCR was the method, and the copy in TCRdb shows in-frame clones only, minus some. The sample includes roughly 250,000 clones, roughly nine tenths seen only once; the top ten take under 6.5%. This sample is part of a study of blood T cell repertoires in COVID-19. Study-wide context: Sites in the United States, Italy and Spain provided acute and convalescent COVID-19 samples.

The CDR3 has 18 residues. Trimming removed 2 bases from V and 7 bases from J; junction bases left unmatched: 14. The receptor was isolated from a woman aged 30 to 39 with acute COVID-19. The chain combines TRBV23-1 with TRBJ1-5; 10 bases line up with TRBD1. TRBV23-1 is assigned to the ORF class and has an uncertain function. Input material: PBMCs or T cells enriched from blood (not recorded which). CDR3 coding DNA: TGCGCCAGCAGTCAAGTCAGATGCATGGGACAGGGGTACCAGCCCCAGCATTTT. Translated, it gives CASSQVRCMGQGYQPQHF.